This passage covers 4 T cell receptor beta chains from one sample sequenced in a study of cytomegalovirus exposure and HLA in healthy donors. The primer mix had 60 Vbeta and 13 Jbeta primers. Sequencing used immunoSEQ multiplex PCR; TCRdb keeps in-frame clones, though not all of them. The top ten hold around 1.5% of the sample, which has 100,000 to 150,000 clones, approximately 84% seen once. What was sequenced was PBMCs. These receptors originate from a woman under 30 in good health and CMV-seronegative.

V and J are TRBV19 and TRBJ2-1, with unresolved D. Trimming took 1 base from V and 5 from J, leaving 15 bases between them. Per germline, CDR1 LNHDA and CDR2 SQIVND (reference sequence). The CDR3 is made up of 16 amino acids. CDR3 bases: TGTGCCAGTAGTATAGTCGGTACCTTGAAGAACAATGAGCAGTTCTTC. Amino acid sequence: CASSIVGTLKNNEQFF.

This chain's CDR3 is CASSPDRGNTEAFF. The CDR3 DNA follows: TGTGCCAGCAGTCCTGACAGGGGCAACACTGAAGCTTTCTTT. The chain recombines TRBV6-4 with TRBJ1-1, with 8 positions matching TRBD1. Trimming took 5 bases from V and 2 from J; bases not matched to a gene: 4. In germline, CDR1 is MRHNA, CDR2 SNTAGT. The CDR3 consists of 14 residues.

The rearrangement links TRBV30 to TRBJ1-2; D gene ambiguous. V lost 7 bases and J 2 bases, leaving 11 bases between the germline ends. This CDR3 spans 12 amino acids. In germline, CDR1 is GTSNPN, CDR2 SVGIG (reference sequence). The CDR3 sequence: CASLGRNYGYTF. The DNA for the CDR3 is TGTGCCTCCCTCGGGAGGAACTATGGCTACACCTTC. Together with reference TRBV30 and TRBJ1-2, the CDR3 gives the full variable domain: SQTIHQWPATLVQPVGSPLSLECTVEGTSNPNLYWYRQAAGRGLQLLFYSVGIGQISSEVPQNLSASRPQDRQFILSSKKLLLSDSGFYLCASLGRNYGYTFGSGTRLTVV.

This clone came up once. The chain carries TRBV5-6 and TRBJ2-7; TRBD2 matches 9 bases. The CDR3 consists of 13 residues. V gave up 6 bases and J gave up 3 bases; unmatched junction bases: 4. The germline V gene encodes CDR1 SGHDT and CDR2 YYEEEE. The CDR3 region is CASMKTSGYEQYF. Written as DNA, the CDR3 is TGTGCCAGCATGAAGACTAGCGGCTACGAGCAGTACTTC.